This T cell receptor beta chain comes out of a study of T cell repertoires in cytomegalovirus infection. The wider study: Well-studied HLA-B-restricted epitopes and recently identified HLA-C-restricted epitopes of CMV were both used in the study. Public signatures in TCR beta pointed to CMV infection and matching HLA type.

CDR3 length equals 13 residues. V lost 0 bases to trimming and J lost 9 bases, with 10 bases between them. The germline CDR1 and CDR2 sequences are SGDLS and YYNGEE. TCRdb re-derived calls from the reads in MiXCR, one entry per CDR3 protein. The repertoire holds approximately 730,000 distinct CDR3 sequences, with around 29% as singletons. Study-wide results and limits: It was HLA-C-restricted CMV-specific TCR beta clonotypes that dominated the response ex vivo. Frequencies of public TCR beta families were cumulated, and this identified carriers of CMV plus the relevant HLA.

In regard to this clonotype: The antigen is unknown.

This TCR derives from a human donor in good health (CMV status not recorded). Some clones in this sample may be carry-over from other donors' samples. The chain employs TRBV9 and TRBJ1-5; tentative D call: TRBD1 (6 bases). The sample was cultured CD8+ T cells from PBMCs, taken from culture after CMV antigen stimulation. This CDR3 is CASSVGGGRPQHF. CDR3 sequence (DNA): TGTGCCAGCAGCGTAGGGGGGGGGCGGCCCCAGCATTTT. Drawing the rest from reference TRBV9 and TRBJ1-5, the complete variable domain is DSGVTQTPKHLITATGQRVTLRCSPRSGDLSVYWYQQSLDQGLQFLIQYYNGEERAKGNILERFSAQQFPDLHSELNLSSLELGDSALYFCASSVGGGRPQHFGDGTRLSIL.